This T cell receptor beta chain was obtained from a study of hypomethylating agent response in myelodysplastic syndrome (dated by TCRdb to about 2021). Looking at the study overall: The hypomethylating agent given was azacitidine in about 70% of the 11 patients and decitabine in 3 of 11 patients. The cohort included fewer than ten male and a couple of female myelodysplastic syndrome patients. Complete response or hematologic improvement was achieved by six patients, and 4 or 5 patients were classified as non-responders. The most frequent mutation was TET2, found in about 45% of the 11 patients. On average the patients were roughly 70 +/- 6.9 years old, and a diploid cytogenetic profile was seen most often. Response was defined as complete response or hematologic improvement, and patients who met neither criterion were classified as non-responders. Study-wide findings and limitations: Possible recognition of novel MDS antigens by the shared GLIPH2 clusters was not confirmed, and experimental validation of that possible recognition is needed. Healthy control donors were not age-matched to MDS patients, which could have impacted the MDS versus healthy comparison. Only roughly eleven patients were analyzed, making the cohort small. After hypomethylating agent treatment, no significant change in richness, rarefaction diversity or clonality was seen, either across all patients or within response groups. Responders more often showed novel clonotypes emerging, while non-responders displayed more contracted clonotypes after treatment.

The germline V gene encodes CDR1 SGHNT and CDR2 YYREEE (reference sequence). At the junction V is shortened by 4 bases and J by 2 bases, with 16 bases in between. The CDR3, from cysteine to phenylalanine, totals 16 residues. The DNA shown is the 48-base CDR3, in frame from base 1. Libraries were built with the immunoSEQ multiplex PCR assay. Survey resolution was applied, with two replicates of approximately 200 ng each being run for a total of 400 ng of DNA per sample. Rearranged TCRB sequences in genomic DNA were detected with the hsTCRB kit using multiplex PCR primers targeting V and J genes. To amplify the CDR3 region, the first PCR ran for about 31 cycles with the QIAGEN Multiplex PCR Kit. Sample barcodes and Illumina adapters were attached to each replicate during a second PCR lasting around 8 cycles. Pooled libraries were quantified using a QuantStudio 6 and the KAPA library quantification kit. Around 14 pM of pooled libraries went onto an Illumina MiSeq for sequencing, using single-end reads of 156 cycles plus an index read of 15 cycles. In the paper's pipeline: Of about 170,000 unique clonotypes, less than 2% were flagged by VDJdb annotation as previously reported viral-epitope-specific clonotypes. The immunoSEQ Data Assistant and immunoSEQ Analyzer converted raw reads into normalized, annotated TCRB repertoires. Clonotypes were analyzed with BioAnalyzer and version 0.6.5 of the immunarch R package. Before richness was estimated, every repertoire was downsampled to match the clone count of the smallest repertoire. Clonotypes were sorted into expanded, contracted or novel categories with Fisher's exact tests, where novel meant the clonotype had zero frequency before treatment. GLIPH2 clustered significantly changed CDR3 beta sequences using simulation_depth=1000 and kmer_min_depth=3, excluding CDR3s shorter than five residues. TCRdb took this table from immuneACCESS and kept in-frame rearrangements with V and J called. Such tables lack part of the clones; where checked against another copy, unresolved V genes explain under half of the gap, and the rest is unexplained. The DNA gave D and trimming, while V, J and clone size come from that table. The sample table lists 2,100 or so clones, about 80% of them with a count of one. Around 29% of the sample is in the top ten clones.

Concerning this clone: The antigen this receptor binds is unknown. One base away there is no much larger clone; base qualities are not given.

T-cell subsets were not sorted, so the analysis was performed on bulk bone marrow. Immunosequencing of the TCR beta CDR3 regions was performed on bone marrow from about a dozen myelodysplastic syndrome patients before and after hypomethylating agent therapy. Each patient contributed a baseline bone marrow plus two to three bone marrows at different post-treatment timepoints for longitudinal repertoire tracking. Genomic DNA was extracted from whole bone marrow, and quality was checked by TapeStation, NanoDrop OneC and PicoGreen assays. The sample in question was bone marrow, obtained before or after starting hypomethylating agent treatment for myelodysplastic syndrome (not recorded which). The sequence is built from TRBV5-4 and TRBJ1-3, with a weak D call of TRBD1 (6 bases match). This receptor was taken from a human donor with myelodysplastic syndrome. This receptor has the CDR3 CASSRSDRAAGNTIYF. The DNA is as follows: TGTGCCAGCAGCAGATCGGACAGAGCCGCTGGAAACACCATATATTTT.